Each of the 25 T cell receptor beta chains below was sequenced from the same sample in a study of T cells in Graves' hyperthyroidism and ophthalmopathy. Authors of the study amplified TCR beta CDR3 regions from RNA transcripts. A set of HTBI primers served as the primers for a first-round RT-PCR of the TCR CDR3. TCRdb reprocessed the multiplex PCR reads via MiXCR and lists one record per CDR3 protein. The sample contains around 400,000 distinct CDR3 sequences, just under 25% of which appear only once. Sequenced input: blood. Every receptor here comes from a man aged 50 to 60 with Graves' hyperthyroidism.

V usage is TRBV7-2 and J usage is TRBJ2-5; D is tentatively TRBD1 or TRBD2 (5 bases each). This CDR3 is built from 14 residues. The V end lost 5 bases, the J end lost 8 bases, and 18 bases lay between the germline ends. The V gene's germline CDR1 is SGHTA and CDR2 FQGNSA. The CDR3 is CASSQAHPRDTQYF. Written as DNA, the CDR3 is TGTGCCAGCAGCCAAGCACATCCCCGGGACACCCAGTACTTC. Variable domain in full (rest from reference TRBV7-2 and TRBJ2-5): GAGVSQSPSNKVTEKGKDVELRCDPISGHTALYWYRQSLGQGLEFLIYFQGNSAPDKSGLPSDRFSAERTGGSVSTLTIQRTQQEDSAVYLCASSQAHPRDTQYFGPGTRLLVL.

The CDR3 region is CSVGSSAEFSYEQYF. The CDR3 bases are TGCAGCGTGGGGTCTAGTGCGGAGTTCTCCTACGAGCAGTACTTC. This chain links TRBV29-1 with TRBJ2-7; no clear D. Germline assignment: CDR1 SQVTM and CDR2 ANQGSEA. The V end lost 6 bases, the J end lost 0 bases, and 18 bases lay between the germline ends. The CDR3 length is 15 residues.

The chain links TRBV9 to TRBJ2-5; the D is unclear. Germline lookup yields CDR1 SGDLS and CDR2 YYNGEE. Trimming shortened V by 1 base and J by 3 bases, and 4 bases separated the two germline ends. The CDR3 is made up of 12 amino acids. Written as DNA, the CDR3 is TGTGCCAGCAGCGTATCAGAAGAGACCCAGTACTTC. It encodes CASSVSEETQYF.

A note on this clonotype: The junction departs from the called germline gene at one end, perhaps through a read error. The CDR3 sequence is CASSFRQGASNSRLHF. CDR3 nucleotides: TGTGCCAGCAGCTTCCGACAGGGCGCCTCTAATTCACGCCTCCACTTT. The chain carries TRBV11-3 and TRBJ1-6; TRBD1 matches 7 bases. Per germline, CDR1 SGHNT and CDR2 YENEEA. CDR3 length equals 16 residues.

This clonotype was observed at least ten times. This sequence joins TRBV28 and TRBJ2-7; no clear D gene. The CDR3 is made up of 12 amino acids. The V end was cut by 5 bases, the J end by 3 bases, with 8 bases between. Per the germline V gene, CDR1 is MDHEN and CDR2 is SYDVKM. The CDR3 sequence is CASSAKGYEQYF. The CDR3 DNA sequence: TGTGCCAGCAGTGCCAAAGGCTACGAGCAGTACTTC.

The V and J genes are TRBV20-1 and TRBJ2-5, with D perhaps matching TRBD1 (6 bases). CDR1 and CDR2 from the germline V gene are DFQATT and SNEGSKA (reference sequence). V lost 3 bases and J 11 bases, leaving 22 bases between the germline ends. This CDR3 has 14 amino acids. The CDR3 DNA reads TGCAGTGCTAGGGACAGCAGAAAAAGGGGCGGACAGTACTTC. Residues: CSARDSRKRGGQYF.

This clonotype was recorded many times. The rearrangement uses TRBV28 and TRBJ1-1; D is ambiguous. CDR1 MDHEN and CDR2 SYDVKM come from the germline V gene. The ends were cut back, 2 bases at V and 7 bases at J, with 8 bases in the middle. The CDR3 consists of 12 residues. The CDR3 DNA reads TGTGCCAGCAGTTTAACCCGGTATGAAGCTTTCTTT. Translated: CASSLTRYEAFF.

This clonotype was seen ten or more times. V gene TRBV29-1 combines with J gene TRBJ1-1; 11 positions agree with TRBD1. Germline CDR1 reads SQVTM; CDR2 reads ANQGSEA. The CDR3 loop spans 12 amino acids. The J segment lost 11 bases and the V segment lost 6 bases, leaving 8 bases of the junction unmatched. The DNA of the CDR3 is TGCAGCGTGTCGGGACAGGGGGAAGGGGCTTTCTTT. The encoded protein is CSVSGQGEGAFF.

The CDR3: CASSPGQSGNTIYF. CDR3 bases: TGTGCCAGCAGCCCGGGACAGTCAGGAAACACCATATATTTT. The chain links TRBV11-1 to TRBJ1-3, with 7 bases that match TRBD1. Germline-derived CDR1 and CDR2 are SGHAT and FQDESV (reference sequence). J lost 4 bases, V lost 5 bases, and 5 bases had no gene match. The CDR3 loop spans 14 amino acids.

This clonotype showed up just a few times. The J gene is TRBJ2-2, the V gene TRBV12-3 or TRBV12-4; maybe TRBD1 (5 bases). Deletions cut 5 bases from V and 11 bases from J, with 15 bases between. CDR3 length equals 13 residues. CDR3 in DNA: TGTGCCAGCAGTCAAACGGTCCAGGGTGAGCTGTTTTTT. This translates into CASSQTVQGELFF.

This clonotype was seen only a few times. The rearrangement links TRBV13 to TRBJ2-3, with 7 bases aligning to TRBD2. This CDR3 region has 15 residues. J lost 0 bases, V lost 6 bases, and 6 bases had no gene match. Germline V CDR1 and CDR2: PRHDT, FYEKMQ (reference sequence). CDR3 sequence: CASRKAGMSTDTQYF. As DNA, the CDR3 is TGTGCCAGCAGAAAAGCGGGAATGAGCACAGATACGCAGTATTTT.

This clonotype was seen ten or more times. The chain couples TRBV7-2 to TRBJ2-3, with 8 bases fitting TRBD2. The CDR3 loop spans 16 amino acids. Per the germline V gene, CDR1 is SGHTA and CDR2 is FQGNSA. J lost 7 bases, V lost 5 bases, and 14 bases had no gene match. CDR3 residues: CASSTNSGMQLYTQYF. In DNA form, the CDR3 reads TGTGCCAGCAGCACCAATAGCGGGATGCAGTTATATACGCAGTATTTT. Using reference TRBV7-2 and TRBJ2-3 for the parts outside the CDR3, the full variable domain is GAGVSQSPSNKVTEKGKDVELRCDPISGHTALYWYRQSLGQGLEFLIYFQGNSAPDKSGLPSDRFSAERTGGSVSTLTIQRTQQEDSAVYLCASSTNSGMQLYTQYFGPGTRLTVL.

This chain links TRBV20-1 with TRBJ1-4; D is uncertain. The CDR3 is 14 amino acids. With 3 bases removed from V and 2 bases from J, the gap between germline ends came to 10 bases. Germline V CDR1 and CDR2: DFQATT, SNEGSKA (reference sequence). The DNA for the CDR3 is TGCAGTGCTAGTGTAGACATCACTAATGAAAAACTGTTTTTT. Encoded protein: CSASVDITNEKLFF.

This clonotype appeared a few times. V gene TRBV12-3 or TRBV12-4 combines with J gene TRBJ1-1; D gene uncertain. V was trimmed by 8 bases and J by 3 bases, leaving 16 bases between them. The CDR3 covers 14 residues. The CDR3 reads CASARGALYTEAFF. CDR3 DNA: TGTGCCAGCGCAAGAGGAGCATTGTACACTGAAGCTTTCTTT.

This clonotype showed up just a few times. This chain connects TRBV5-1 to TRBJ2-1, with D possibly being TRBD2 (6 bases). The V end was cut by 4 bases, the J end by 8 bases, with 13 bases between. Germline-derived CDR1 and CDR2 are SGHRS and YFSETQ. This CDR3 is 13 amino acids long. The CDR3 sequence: CASSSGLGDEQFF. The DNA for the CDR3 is TGCGCCAGCAGCAGCGGGCTGGGCGATGAGCAGTTCTTC.

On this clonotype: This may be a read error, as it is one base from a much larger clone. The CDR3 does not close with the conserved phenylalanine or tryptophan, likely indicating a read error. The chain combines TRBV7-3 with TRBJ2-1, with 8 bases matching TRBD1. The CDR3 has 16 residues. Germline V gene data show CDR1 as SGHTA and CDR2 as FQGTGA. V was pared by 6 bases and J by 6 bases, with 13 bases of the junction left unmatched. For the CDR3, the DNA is TGTGCCAGCAGTTTCTCACGGACAGGGAGAGGCAATGAGCAGTTCGTC. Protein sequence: CASSFSRTGRGNEQFV.

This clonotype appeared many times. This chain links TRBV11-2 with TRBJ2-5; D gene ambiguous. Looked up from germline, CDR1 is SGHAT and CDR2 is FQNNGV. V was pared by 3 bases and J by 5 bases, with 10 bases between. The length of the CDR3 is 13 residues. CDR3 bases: TGTGCCAGCAGCTTCCCCCTGGTGGAGACCCAGTACTTC. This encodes CASSFPLVETQYF.

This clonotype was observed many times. CDR3 DNA: TGTGCCAGCAGTGAAGATCCGGACGGAGGGTGGGGATCAGATACGCAGTATTTT. This encodes CASSEDPDGGWGSDTQYF. V is TRBV6-1 and J is TRBJ2-3, with D perhaps TRBD2 (6 bases). The CDR3 sequence is 18 residues long. Trimming cost V 1 base and J 4 bases, with 21 bases left between them. Germline lookup yields CDR1 MNHNS and CDR2 SASEGT.

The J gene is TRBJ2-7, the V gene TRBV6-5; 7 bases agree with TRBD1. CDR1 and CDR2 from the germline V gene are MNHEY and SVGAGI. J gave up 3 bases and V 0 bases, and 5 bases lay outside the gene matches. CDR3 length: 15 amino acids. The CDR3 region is CASSYSRDSSYEQYF. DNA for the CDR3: TGTGCCAGCAGTTACTCGAGGGACAGTAGCTACGAGCAGTACTTC.

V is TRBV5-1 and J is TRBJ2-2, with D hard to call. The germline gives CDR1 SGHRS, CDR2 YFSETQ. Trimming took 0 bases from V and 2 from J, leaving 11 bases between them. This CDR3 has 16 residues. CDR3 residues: CASSLEASLNTGELFF. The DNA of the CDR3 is TGCGCCAGCAGCTTGGAAGCTAGTCTAAACACCGGGGAGCTGTTTTTT.

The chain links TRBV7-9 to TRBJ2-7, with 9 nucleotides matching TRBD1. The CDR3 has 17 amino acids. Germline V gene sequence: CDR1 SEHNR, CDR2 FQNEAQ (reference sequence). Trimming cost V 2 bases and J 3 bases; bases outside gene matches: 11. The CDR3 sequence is CASSLSGAGQGFYEQYF. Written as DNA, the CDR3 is TGTGCCAGCAGCTTATCCGGAGCAGGACAGGGGTTCTACGAGCAGTACTTC. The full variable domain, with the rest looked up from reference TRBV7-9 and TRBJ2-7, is DTGVSQNPRHKITKRGQNVTFRCDPISEHNRLYWYRQTLGQGPEFLTYFQNEAQLEKSRLLSDRFSAERPKGSFSTLEIQRTEQGDSAMYLCASSLSGAGQGFYEQYFGPGTRLTVT.

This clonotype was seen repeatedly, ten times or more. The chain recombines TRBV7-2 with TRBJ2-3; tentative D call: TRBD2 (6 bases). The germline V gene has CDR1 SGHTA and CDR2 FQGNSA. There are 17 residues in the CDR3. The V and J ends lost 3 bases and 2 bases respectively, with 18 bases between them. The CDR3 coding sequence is TGTGCCAGCAGCTTTAGGGAGTCGGGACTGCTCACAGATACGCAGTATTTT. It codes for CASSFRESGLLTDTQYF.

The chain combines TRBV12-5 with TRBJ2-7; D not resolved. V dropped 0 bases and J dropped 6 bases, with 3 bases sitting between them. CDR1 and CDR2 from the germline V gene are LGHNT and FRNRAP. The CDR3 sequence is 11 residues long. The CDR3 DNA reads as TGTGCTAGTGGTTTGGTGGGCGAGCAGTACTTC. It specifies CASGLVGEQYF. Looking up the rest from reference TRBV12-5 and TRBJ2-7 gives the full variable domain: DARVTQTPRHKVTEMGQEVTMRCQPILGHNTVFWYRQTMMQGLELLAYFRNRAPLDDSGMPKDRFSAEMPDATLATLKIQPSEPRDSAVYFCASGLVGEQYFGPGTRLTVT.

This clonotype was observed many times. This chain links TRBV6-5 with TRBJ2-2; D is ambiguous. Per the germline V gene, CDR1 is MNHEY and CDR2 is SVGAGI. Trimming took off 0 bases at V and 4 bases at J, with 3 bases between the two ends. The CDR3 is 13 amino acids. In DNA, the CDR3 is TGTGCCAGCAGTTACTCGGCCACCGGGGAGCTGTTTTTT. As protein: CASSYSATGELFF.

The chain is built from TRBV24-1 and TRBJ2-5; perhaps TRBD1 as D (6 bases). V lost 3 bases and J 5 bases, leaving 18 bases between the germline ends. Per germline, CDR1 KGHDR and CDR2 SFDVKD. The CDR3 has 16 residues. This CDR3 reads CATSDGLDLRGETQYF. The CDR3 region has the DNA TGTGCCACCAGTGATGGACTCGACCTAAGGGGGGAGACCCAGTACTTC.